Following are 15 T cell receptor beta chains from one sample sequenced in a study of blood T cell repertoires in COVID-19. Here immunoSEQ multiplex PCR was the method, and the copy in TCRdb shows in-frame clones only, minus some. The sample shows about 370,000 clones, approximately 88% of them seen only once. Sample: peripheral blood. Receptor source: a woman aged 25 to 39 with COVID-19, enrolled during active disease.

Concerning this clone: In the same sample, other DNA sequences code for this CDR3. The rearrangement links TRBV11-2 to TRBJ2-3; D ambiguous. Deletions cut 5 bases from V and 0 bases from J, with 3 bases between. CDR3 length: 12 amino acids. Germline CDR1 SGHAT, CDR2 FQNNGV. CDR3 loop: CASSLSTDTQYF. The CDR3 DNA sequence: TGTGCCAGCAGCCTTAGCACAGATACGCAGTATTTT.

The chain employs TRBV4-3 and TRBJ1-1, with D possibly TRBD1 on 6 matching bases. Germline V gene lookup returns CDR1 LGHNA and CDR2 YSLEER. This CDR3 spans 14 amino acids. Trimming removed 7 bases at V and 5 bases at J, with 17 bases between. The CDR3 DNA follows: TGCGCCAGCAACCACCCTGAGGGGGGGACTGAAGCTTTCTTT. Translating it yields CASNHPEGGTEAFF.

This clone was observed a few times. The gene calls are TRBV4-3 and TRBJ2-3; TRBD2 agrees at 13 bases. Looked up from germline, CDR1 is LGHNA and CDR2 is YSLEER. The CDR3 sequence is 17 residues long. V was clipped by 2 bases and J by 4 bases; unmatched bases: 6. The chain's CDR3 is CASSQRTSGSGADTQYF. CDR3 nucleotides: TGCGCCAGCAGCCAAAGGACTAGCGGGAGTGGAGCAGATACGCAGTATTTT.

This clone is a singleton in its sample. The chain uses TRBV7-9 and TRBJ1-4, with no clear D. Trimming pared 1 base from V and 8 bases from J, leaving 8 bases between. This CDR3 region has 13 residues. Germline assignment: CDR1 SEHNR and CDR2 FQNEAQ (reference sequence). The DNA of the CDR3 is TGTGCCAGCAGCTTAGGGTTAGAAGAAAAACTGTTTTTT. This gives the protein CASSLGLEEKLFF. The whole variable domain, filled in from reference TRBV7-9 and TRBJ1-4, reads DTGVSQNPRHKITKRGQNVTFRCDPISEHNRLYWYRQTLGQGPEFLTYFQNEAQLEKSRLLSDRFSAERPKGSFSTLEIQRTEQGDSAMYLCASSLGLEEKLFFGSGTQLSVL.

Only one count was recorded for this clone. The V and J genes are TRBV28 and TRBJ2-7; 12 nucleotides match TRBD2. The CDR3 is made up of 13 amino acids. CDR1 and CDR2 (germline): MDHEN, SYDVKM. The CDR3 DNA follows: TGTGCCAGCAGTTTCCTACTAGCGGGAGGACTGGACGTC. This codes for CASSFLLAGGLDV.

The V call is TRBV7-2, the J call TRBJ2-1; perhaps TRBD1 as D (6 bases). Germline V lookup: CDR1 SGHTA, CDR2 FQGNSA. Between the trimmed V and J ends, which lost 0 bases and 7 bases, there was a span of 19 bases. CDR3 length equals 17 residues. CDR3 sequence: CASSLALGASVSNEQFF. CDR3 DNA sequence: TGTGCCAGCAGCTTAGCGTTGGGGGCTTCCGTTTCAAATGAGCAGTTCTTC. Complete variable domain (other parts from reference TRBV7-2 and TRBJ2-1): GAGVSQSPSNKVTEKGKDVELRCDPISGHTALYWYRQSLGQGLEFLIYFQGNSAPDKSGLPSDRFSAERTGGSVSTLTIQRTQQEDSAVYLCASSLALGASVSNEQFFGPGTRLTVL.

This sequence joins TRBV15 and TRBJ2-7, with D perhaps matching TRBD1 (7 bases). The CDR3 totals 13 residues. V gave up 5 bases and J gave up 4 bases, with 12 bases separating them. CDR1 is LNHNV, CDR2 YYDKDF, per germline (reference sequence). The CDR3 nucleotides read TGTGCCACCAGCGGGGGGACAGATTACGAGCAGTACTTC. It yields the protein CATSGGTDYEQYF.

The rearrangement joins TRBV7-8 to TRBJ2-3, with D perhaps matching TRBD2 (5 bases). Trimming stripped 5 bases from V and 0 bases from J, with 21 bases between. The CDR3 covers 18 residues. Germline CDR1 SGHVS, CDR2 FQNEAQ. CDR3 region: CASSRRESERTSTDTQYF. For the CDR3, the DNA is TGTGCCAGCAGCCGCCGCGAATCTGAGCGGACTAGCACAGATACGCAGTATTTT. Full variable domain (missing parts from reference TRBV7-8 and TRBJ2-3): GAGVSQSPRYKVAKRGQDVALRCDPISGHVSLFWYQQALGQGPEFLTYFQNEAQLDKSGLPSDRFFAERPEGSVSTLKIQRTQQEDSAVYLCASSRRESERTSTDTQYFGPGTRLTVL.

For this clone: In the same sample, other DNA sequences code for this CDR3. The chain links TRBV6-5 to TRBJ1-2; TRBD1 matches 10 bases. Trimming cost V 0 bases and J 5 bases; bases outside gene matches: 0. The CDR3 consists of 14 residues. The germline CDR1 and CDR2 sequences are MNHEY and SVGAGI. CDR3: CASSYSGQGYGYTF. The CDR3 DNA reads TGTGCCAGCAGTTACTCGGGACAGGGGTATGGCTACACCTTC.

This chain links TRBV2 with TRBJ2-5; D is unresolved. The CDR3 loop spans 11 amino acids. V was clipped by 7 bases and J by 2 bases, with 5 bases between them. Germline values: CDR1 SNHLY, CDR2 FYNNEI. CDR3 protein: CASNLQETQYF. The CDR3 DNA reads as TGTGCCAGCAACTTACAAGAGACCCAGTACTTC.

J is TRBJ2-1 and V is TRBV10-2, with TRBD2 matching over 8 bases. The CDR3 has 13 amino acids. Germline CDR1 and CDR2: WSHSY and SAAADI. J lost 9 bases, V lost 3 bases, and 4 bases had no gene match. In nucleotides, the CDR3 is TGCGCCAGCAGTGAAACTAGCGGCAGTGAGCAGTTCTTC. Translation: CASSETSGSEQFF.

The genes are TRBV2 and TRBJ2-7; 7 positions agree with TRBD1. CDR3 size: 15 residues. The germline V gene has CDR1 SNHLY and CDR2 FYNNEI. Trimming at V came to 7 bases and at J to 0 bases, leaving 9 bases not matched to a gene. CDR3 sequence: CASTRTGSRSYEQYF. The DNA of the CDR3 is TGTGCCAGCACCCGGACAGGATCCCGCTCCTACGAGCAGTACTTC.

CDR3 sequence reads: CASSRRTGGETQYF. The DNA for the CDR3 is TGCGCCAGCAGCAGACGGACAGGGGGGGAGACCCAGTACTTC. V and J are TRBV5-1 and TRBJ2-5; 10 positions agree with TRBD1. CDR1 is SGHRS and CDR2 is YFSETQ in the germline V gene. The V and J ends lost 4 bases and 5 bases, in that order; junction bases with no gene match: 5. The CDR3 has 14 residues.

The J gene is TRBJ2-1, the V gene TRBV6-2 or TRBV6-3, with D perhaps TRBD2 (6 bases). Trimming took off 3 bases at V and 12 bases at J, with 12 bases between the two ends. The germline gives CDR1 MNHEY, CDR2 SVGEGT. The CDR3 is 12 residues long. CDR3 nucleotide sequence: TGTGCCAGCAGTTATACTAGCTCGGGGCAGTTCTTC. Protein: CASSYTSSGQFF.

This chain joins TRBV4-3 and TRBJ2-7; 8 bases are a match to TRBD1. V lost 3 bases, J lost 2 bases, and 3 bases stayed unmatched. The CDR3 length is 14 residues. Germline-derived CDR1 and CDR2 are LGHNA and YSLEER. Written as DNA, the CDR3 is TGCGCCAGCAGCCACGGGACAGGAGCCTACGAGCAGTACTTC. Its protein is CASSHGTGAYEQYF.